This T cell receptor (beta chain) was sequenced for a study of cytomegalovirus exposure and HLA in healthy donors. Germline values: CDR1 SGHRS, CDR2 YFSETQ. This CDR3 region has 15 residues. J lost 2 bases, V lost 0 bases, and 3 bases had no gene match. Sequencing was performed with immunoSEQ multiplex PCR; in TCRdb, only in-frame clones are kept and a portion is missing. Of under 200,000 clones in the sample, about 90% are singletons; the top ten hold 3% to 3.5%. The chain links TRBV5-1 to TRBJ1-1; TRBD1 matches 8 bases. This TCR came from a woman aged 18-30 years in good health and CMV-seropositive. The sequencing sample was made of PBMCs. This chain's CDR3 is CASSLVQGANTEAFF. The CDR3 DNA follows: TGCGCCAGCAGCTTGGTGCAGGGGGCCAACACTGAAGCTTTCTTT.